The subject of this entry is one TCR beta chain. What antigen it recognizes has not been identified. Per-base qualities were not stored, and no clone one base away is much larger. The sample originates from a study of T cell repertoires in cytomegalovirus infection (dated by TCRdb to between 2019 and 2020). A note on the overall study: Alongside well-studied HLA-B-restricted epitopes, the peptide stimulations were aimed at recently identified HLA-C-restricted CMV epitopes, whose presentation resists viral immunomodulation. Donor HLA type was relevant to the analysis, because carriage of CMV infection together with the matching HLA type was indicated by public TCR beta signatures. General findings and caveats noted by the study authors: Carriers of CMV infection plus the relevant HLA type were discriminated by the cumulative frequency of public TCR beta family members in the study cohort and in an independent approximately 400-donor cohort. The ex vivo response was dominated by HLA-C-restricted CMV-specific TCR beta clonotypes, and the single most frequent clonotype in two of eight donors was supplied by these HLA-C-restricted clonotypes.

In the paper's terms, the treatment or condition label means: in vitro stimulation with specific CMV peptide epitopes to enrich CMV-specific T cells. CDR1 and CDR2 are read off the germline V gene as MGHDK and SYGVNS. Deletion took 1 base off V and 8 bases off J, with a span of 20 bases between the germline ends. Inclusive of the bounding cysteine and phenylalanine, the CDR3 is 16 residues long. Only the CDR3 DNA is retained, 48 bases long and in frame from the first base. The data were produced on an Illumina HiSeq 1500. The public reads were reprocessed in TCRdb via fastp at Q25 and MiXCR, keeping in-frame beta chains. CDR3 protein duplicates are merged, each entry listing the most common genes and DNA. The sample table shows approximately 1,000,000 distinct CDR3 sequences, and around 32% are seen once. The biggest ten clones account for around an eighth of the sample.

The specimen was cultured CD8+ T cells from PBMCs, collected from culture after CMV antigen stimulation. The sequence was collected from a human donor in good health (CMV status not recorded). Some clones in this sample may be carry-over from other donors' samples. The receptor chain draws on TRBV25-1 and TRBJ1-2, with the identity of the D gene unclear. In nucleotide form, the sequence is TGTGCCAGCAGTGAATTCTTTGCCTCAGGCCTGGGGGGCTACACCTTC. The resulting protein is CASSEFFASGLGGYTF.